This TCR beta chain was sequenced in a study of neoadjuvant anti-PD-1 for oral cavity cancer. Across the whole study: Patients without progression got a fourth dose around day 43.

Assay: immunoSEQ multiplex PCR; the TCRdb copy retains only in-frame clones and omits some. The sample yields tens of thousands of clones, approximately 79% seen once. As for this clone: Its target is not known.

CDR1 is MNHEY, CDR2 SVGAGI, per germline. The ends were cut back, 2 bases at V and 4 bases at J, with 12 bases in the middle. This CDR3 is built from 16 residues. Study observations and caveats: Non-responders to neoadjuvant nivolumab had significantly more clonal PBMC T cells than responders.

This sample comprised PBMCs, obtained before nivolumab (anti-PD-1) treatment. This chain connects TRBV6-5 to TRBJ2-6; either TRBD1 or TRBD2 may supply D (5 bases each). This receptor was identified in a person between 35 and 79 years old with oral cavity squamous cell carcinoma. Here the CDR3 DNA reads TGTGCCAGCAGTTACAGGGGAGCAGGGGGGGCCAACGTCCTGACTTTC. Translating it yields CASSYRGAGGANVLTF.